One and the same sample provided the 26 T cell receptor beta chains below, sequenced in a study of CD8+ T cells in alopecia areata (dated by TCRdb to 2016 to 2019). The method was the immunoSEQ multiplex PCR assay. To provide template for TCR sequencing, every sample had RNA extracted and reverse transcribed into cDNA. Sourced from immuneACCESS, this table was stored by TCRdb with only in-frame sequences that have V and J called. A share of the clones is absent; for the studies checked, an unresolved V gene accounts for under half, and the remainder has no known explanation. This sample is represented by some 130,000 clones; about 47% of them were singletons. The ten largest clones represent approximately 18% of the sample. This specimen's time point label, interpreted: baseline before oral tofacitinib. The material sequenced was CD8+ T cells sorted from blood, taken at week 0. These receptors were obtained from a human donor with alopecia areata.

V and J are TRBV6-5 and TRBJ2-2; the D gene could be TRBD1 or TRBD2 (5 bases each). The CDR3 runs 16 residues. Per germline, CDR1 MNHEY and CDR2 SVGAGI. V shed 0 bases and J shed 4 bases, with 12 bases lying between them. The DNA of the CDR3 is TGTGCCAGCAGTTACTCGGTGGGGGAGAGCACCGGGGAGCTGTTTTTT. This translates into CASSYSVGESTGELFF.

Written as DNA, the CDR3 is TGTGCCAGCCGCCCTCGGACGGTGGAGGAGACCCAGTACTTC. Protein product: CASRPRTVEETQYF. V gene TRBV2 combines with J gene TRBJ2-5, with D unclear. The germline V gene has CDR1 SNHLY and CDR2 FYNNEI. The CDR3 totals 14 residues. Trimming removed 8 bases from V and 5 bases from J, with 18 bases in between.

This chain links TRBV5-6 with TRBJ2-1; TRBD1 might be the D (5 bases). The CDR3 is made up of 12 amino acids. The ends were cut back, 3 bases at V and 8 bases at J, with 9 bases in the middle. CDR1 is SGHDT, CDR2 YYEEEE, per germline. Written as DNA, the CDR3 is TGTGCCAGCAGCTCAGGGTCCCATGAGCAGTTCTTC. Amino acid sequence: CASSSGSHEQFF.

This clone was picked up one time. V gene TRBV29-1 combines with J gene TRBJ1-2; a weak D match, TRBD1 (5 bases). Germline CDR1 is SQVTM and CDR2 is ANQGSEA. This CDR3 is 16 amino acids long. V shed 1 base and J shed 1 base, with 16 bases lying between them. The CDR3 is CSVEGSPGEYNYGYTF. CDR3 bases: TGCAGCGTTGAAGGATCGCCGGGGGAGTATAACTATGGCTACACCTTC.

This clone occurred a few times. The gene calls are TRBV13 and TRBJ2-1; D may be TRBD1 or TRBD2 (5 bases each). CDR3 length equals 15 residues. Trimming stripped 5 bases from V and 1 base from J, with 12 bases between. Germline CDR1 is PRHDT and CDR2 is FYEKMQ (reference sequence). The CDR3 sequence is CASSPGTGSYNEQFF. For the CDR3, the DNA is TGTGCCAGCAGCCCCGGGACCGGTTCCTACAATGAGCAGTTCTTC.

This chain uses TRBV4-2 with TRBJ2-7; 7 nucleotides agree with TRBD2. Germline lookup yields CDR1 LGHNA and CDR2 YNFKEQ. The junction had 5 bases not matched to a gene; V was cut back by 5 bases and J by 4 bases. The length of the CDR3 is 13 residues. DNA of the CDR3: TGTGCCAGCAGCGATGGGGGGGATTACGAGCAGTACTTC. The encoded protein is CASSDGGDYEQYF.

This clone was seen a handful of times. V and J are TRBV29-1 and TRBJ2-2; TRBD1 matches 8 bases. The CDR3 sequence is 13 residues long. V trimming: 4 bases; J trimming: 4 bases; junction bases outside the gene matches: 2. Germline V gene data show CDR1 as SQVTM and CDR2 as ANQGSEA. The CDR3: CSVVQGATGELFF. The CDR3, as DNA: TGCAGCGTTGTTCAGGGGGCCACCGGGGAGCTGTTTTTT.

V is TRBV6-1 and J is TRBJ2-7, with 9 bases that match TRBD1. The trim removed 1 base at V and 11 bases at J, leaving 3 bases unmatched. The CDR3 has 12 amino acids. CDR1 is MNHNS, CDR2 SASEGT, per germline. The CDR3 loop reads CASSEGWTGEYF. The CDR3, as DNA: TGTGCCAGCAGTGAAGGATGGACAGGGGAGTACTTC.

The chain recombines TRBV2 with TRBJ2-2; 10 nucleotides match TRBD1. The V segment lost 3 bases and the J segment 0 bases; nucleotides outside the gene matches: 4. The CDR3 is made up of 17 amino acids. The germline gives CDR1 SNHLY, CDR2 FYNNEI. DNA for the CDR3: TGTGCCAGCAGTGACCACGGACAGGGGGCGAACACCGGGGAGCTGTTTTTT. Amino acid sequence: CASSDHGQGANTGELFF. The variable domain in full, completed from reference TRBV2 and TRBJ2-2, reads EPEVTQTPSHQVTQMGQEVILRCVPISNHLYFYWYRQILGQKVEFLVSFYNNEISEKSEIFDDQFSVERPDGSNFTLKIRSTKLEDSAMYFCASSDHGQGANTGELFFGEGSRLTVL.

This clone was detected a few times. The chain has TRBV7-9 and TRBJ2-1, with D possibly TRBD1 on 6 matching bases. The V gene's germline CDR1 is SEHNR and CDR2 FQNEAQ (reference sequence). The CDR3 sequence is 13 residues long. V was pared by 7 bases and J by 6 bases, with 13 bases between. The CDR3 protein is CASTIPGANEQFF. CDR3 nucleotides: TGTGCCAGCACCATCCCAGGGGCCAATGAGCAGTTCTTC.

CDR3 loop: CASSAGQSSYNSPLHF. The CDR3 DNA reads TGTGCCAGCAGTGCGGGACAGAGCTCCTATAATTCACCCCTCCACTTT. V usage is TRBV2 and J usage is TRBJ1-6; TRBD1 aligns across 7 bases. Germline loops: CDR1 SNHLY, CDR2 FYNNEI. This CDR3 region has 16 residues. V was pared by 4 bases and J by 0 bases, with 3 bases of the junction left unmatched.

The genes are TRBV6-5 and TRBJ1-4; 8 nucleotides match TRBD1. This CDR3 region has 14 residues. The germline CDR1 and CDR2 sequences are MNHEY and SVGAGI. The trim removed 2 bases at V and 4 bases at J, leaving 0 bases unmatched. The CDR3 is CASSYGQGNEKLFF. The CDR3 DNA reads TGTGCCAGCAGTTACGGACAGGGTAATGAAAAACTGTTTTTT.

The DNA for the CDR3 is TGCAGCGTTCTAGGGGCTCCCGCGGGCTACGAGCAGTACTTC. It specifies CSVLGAPAGYEQYF. J is TRBJ2-7 and V is TRBV29-1; perhaps D is TRBD1 or TRBD2 (5 bases each). Germline V gene data show CDR1 as SQVTM and CDR2 as ANQGSEA. V gave up 5 bases and J gave up 3 bases, with 17 bases separating them. This CDR3 contains 14 residues.

A single count supports this clone. The genes are TRBV6-5 and TRBJ1-6; D unresolved. V was trimmed by 2 bases and J by 8 bases, leaving 16 bases between them. The CDR3 is 16 residues long. Germline V gene sequence: CDR1 MNHEY, CDR2 SVGAGI. CDR3 DNA: TGTGCCAGCAGTTACGGTGCATCTCAAGGGCATTCACCCCTCCACTTT. Protein: CASSYGASQGHSPLHF.

This chain joins TRBV5-1 and TRBJ2-6; no firm D call. With 0 bases removed from V and 0 bases from J, the gap between germline ends came to 4 bases. CDR3 length: 15 residues. The germline V gene encodes CDR1 SGHRS and CDR2 YFSETQ. DNA for the CDR3: TGCGCCAGCAGCTTGGGGTTCTCTGGGGCCAACGTCCTGACTTTC. Encoded protein: CASSLGFSGANVLTF.

This CDR3 reads CASSLGLESWAGTTDTQYF. The CDR3 region has the DNA TGTGCCAGCAGCTTAGGATTGGAGTCTTGGGCAGGGACCACAGATACGCAGTATTTT. The chain carries TRBV13 and TRBJ2-3; perhaps D is TRBD1 or TRBD2 (5 bases each). This CDR3 contains 19 residues. The V gene's germline CDR1 is PRHDT and CDR2 FYEKMQ (reference sequence). V was trimmed by 0 bases and J by 2 bases, leaving 21 bases between them. Combining the CDR3 with reference TRBV13 and TRBJ2-3 gives the whole variable domain AAGVIQSPRHLIKEKRETATLKCYPIPRHDTVYWYQQGPGQDPQFLISFYEKMQSDKGSIPDRFSAQQFSDYHSELNMSSLELGDSALYFCASSLGLESWAGTTDTQYFGPGTRLTVL.

This clone was counted between two and nine times. This chain links TRBV29-1 with TRBJ2-3; 8 bases line up with TRBD2. The CDR3 length is 13 residues. J gave up 0 bases and V 6 bases, and 2 bases lay outside the gene matches. Germline-derived CDR1 and CDR2 are SQVTM and ANQGSEA. The CDR3 DNA sequence: TGCAGCGTCGTAGCGGGGAGCACAGATACGCAGTATTTT. This encodes CSVVAGSTDTQYF.

The V call is TRBV5-1, the J call TRBJ2-1; 7 bases align to TRBD2. The CDR3 spans 14 residues. Germline V gives CDR1 SGHRS, CDR2 YFSETQ. With 2 bases clipped from V and 6 bases from J, the junction kept 5 bases outside the gene matches. CDR3 loop: CASSFWTSGNEQFF. As DNA, the CDR3 is TGCGCCAGCAGCTTCTGGACTAGTGGCAATGAGCAGTTCTTC.

The rearrangement uses TRBV29-1 and TRBJ2-2; the D gene is possibly TRBD2 (6 bases). This CDR3 is built from 14 residues. V shed 0 bases and J shed 4 bases, with 9 bases lying between them. Germline CDR1 SQVTM, CDR2 ANQGSEA. The CDR3 DNA is TGCAGCGTTGAAGATAACGGGAGCACCGGGGAGCTGTTTTTT. Protein: CSVEDNGSTGELFF.

The V and J genes are TRBV29-1 and TRBJ2-1; maybe TRBD1 (6 bases). The germline gives CDR1 SQVTM, CDR2 ANQGSEA. CDR3 length equals 11 residues. Trimming took off 7 bases at V and 5 bases at J, with 9 bases between the two ends. CDR3 nucleotides: TGCAGCGCGAGGGGGAACAATGAGCAGTTCTTC. The encoded protein is CSARGNNEQFF.

The DNA of the CDR3 is TGTGCCAGCAGGACTAGCGGGGATCGGTACGAGCAGTACTTC. It codes for CASRTSGDRYEQYF. This chain uses TRBV6-5 with TRBJ2-7; 11 bases fit TRBD2. The CDR3 loop spans 14 amino acids. CDR1 and CDR2 (germline): MNHEY, SVGAGI. V dropped 6 bases and J dropped 4; count of bases not matched to a gene: 5.

This clone came up a few times. The chain is built from TRBV29-1 and TRBJ2-7; D might be TRBD2 (6 bases). Germline values: CDR1 SQVTM, CDR2 ANQGSEA. The CDR3 is 13 amino acids. V lost 7 bases and J lost 4, with 17 bases in between. CDR3 coding DNA: TGCAGCGCAAGAGAGGACTACCTATACGAGCAGTACTTC. This gives the protein CSAREDYLYEQYF.

This clone was seen once. The chain has TRBV7-6 and TRBJ1-1; D possibly corresponds to TRBD1 (6 bases). Germline CDR1 and CDR2: SGHVS and FNYEAQ. CDR3 length: 16 residues. V dropped 2 bases and J dropped 1 base, with 14 bases sitting between them. CDR3 sequence reads: CASSLSVAQGNTEAFF. In nucleotides, the CDR3 is TGTGCCAGCAGCTTATCGGTTGCACAGGGGAACACTGAAGCTTTCTTT.

This clone was observed a few times. The rearrangement uses TRBV6-5 and TRBJ1-6; a possible D gene is TRBD1 (5 bases). Germline V gene sequence: CDR1 MNHEY, CDR2 SVGAGI. The CDR3 consists of 16 residues. Trimming pared 2 bases from V and 6 bases from J, leaving 14 bases between. For the CDR3, the DNA is TGTGCCAGCAGTTACGACGCAGGGCTTGGTAATTCACCCCTCCACTTT. Translated: CASSYDAGLGNSPLHF.

The chain carries TRBV29-1 and TRBJ1-4, with 8 bases matching TRBD1. V was clipped by 7 bases and J by 8 bases; unmatched bases: 6. Germline loops: CDR1 SQVTM, CDR2 ANQGSEA. The CDR3 contains 12 residues. CDR3 sequence: CSARTGKEKLFF. In DNA, the CDR3 is TGCAGCGCCAGGACAGGGAAGGAAAAACTGTTTTTT.

The chain uses TRBV12-5 and TRBJ2-7, with D perhaps TRBD2 (7 bases). This CDR3 has 13 residues. V shed 6 bases and J shed 4 bases, with 13 bases lying between them. Germline loops: CDR1 LGHNT, CDR2 FRNRAP. This CDR3 reads CASGSGGLYEQYF. CDR3 bases: TGTGCTAGTGGCTCGGGGGGCTTATACGAGCAGTACTTC.